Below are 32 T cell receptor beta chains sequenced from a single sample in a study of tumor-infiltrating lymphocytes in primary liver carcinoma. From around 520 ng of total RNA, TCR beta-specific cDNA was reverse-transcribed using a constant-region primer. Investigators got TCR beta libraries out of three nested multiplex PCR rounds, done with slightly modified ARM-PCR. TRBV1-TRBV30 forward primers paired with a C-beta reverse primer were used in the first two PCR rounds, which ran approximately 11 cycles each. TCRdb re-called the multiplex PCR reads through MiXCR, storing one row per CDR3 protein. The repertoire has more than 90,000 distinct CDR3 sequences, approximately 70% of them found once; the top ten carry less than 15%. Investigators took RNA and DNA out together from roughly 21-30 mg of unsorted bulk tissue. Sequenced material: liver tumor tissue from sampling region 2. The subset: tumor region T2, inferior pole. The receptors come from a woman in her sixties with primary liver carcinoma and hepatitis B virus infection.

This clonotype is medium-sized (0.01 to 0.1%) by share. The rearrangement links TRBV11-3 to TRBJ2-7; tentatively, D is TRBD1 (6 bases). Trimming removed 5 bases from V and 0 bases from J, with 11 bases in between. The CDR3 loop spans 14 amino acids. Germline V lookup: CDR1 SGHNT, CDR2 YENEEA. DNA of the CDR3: TGTGCCAGCAGCCCCGGGACATACTCCTACGAGCAGTACTTC. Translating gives CASSPGTYSYEQYF. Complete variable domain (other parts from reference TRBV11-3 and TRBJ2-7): EAGVVQSPRYKIIEKKQPVAFWCNPISGHNTLYWYLQNLGQGPELLIRYENEEAVDDSQLPKDRFSAERLKGVDSTLKIQPAELGDSAVYLCASSPGTYSYEQYFGPGTRLTVT.

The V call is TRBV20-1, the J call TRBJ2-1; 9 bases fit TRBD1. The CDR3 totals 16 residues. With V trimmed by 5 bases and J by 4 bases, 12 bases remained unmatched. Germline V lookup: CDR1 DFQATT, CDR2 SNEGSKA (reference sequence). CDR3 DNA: TGCAGTGCTCATGAAATAGGGACAGGGCTTTACAATGAGCAGTTCTTC. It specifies CSAHEIGTGLYNEQFF.

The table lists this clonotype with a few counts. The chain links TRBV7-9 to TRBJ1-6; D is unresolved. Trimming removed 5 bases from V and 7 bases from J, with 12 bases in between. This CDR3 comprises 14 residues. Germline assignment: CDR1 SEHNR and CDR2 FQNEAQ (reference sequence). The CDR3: CASSPGATNSPLHF. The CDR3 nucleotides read TGTGCCAGCAGCCCAGGTGCCACGAATTCACCCCTCCACTTT.

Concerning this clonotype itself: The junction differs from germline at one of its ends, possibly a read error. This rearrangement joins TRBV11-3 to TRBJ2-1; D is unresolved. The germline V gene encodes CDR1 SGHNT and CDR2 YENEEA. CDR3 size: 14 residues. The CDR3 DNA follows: TGTGCCAGCAGCTCAACATGGGCCTACAATAAGCAGTTCTTC. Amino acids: CASSSTWAYNKQFF.

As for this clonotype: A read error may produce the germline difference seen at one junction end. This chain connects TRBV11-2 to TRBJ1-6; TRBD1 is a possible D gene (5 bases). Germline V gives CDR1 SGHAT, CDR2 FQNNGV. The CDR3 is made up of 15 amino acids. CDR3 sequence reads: CASSLDPEGNSPPHF. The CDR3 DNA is TGTGCCAGCAGCTTAGATCCAGAGGGGAATTCACCCCCCCACTTT.

The CDR3 DNA sequence: TGTGCCAGTAGCCAGAGTGTGGGCGTTGGGGATAATCGATCCCTCCACTTT. Translation: CASSQSVGVGDNRSLHF. The chain combines TRBV6-5 with TRBJ1-6; the D is unclear. Trimming cost V 9 bases and J 14 bases, with 32 bases left between them. From germline, CDR1 is MNHEY and CDR2 SVGAGI. The CDR3 sequence is 17 residues long.

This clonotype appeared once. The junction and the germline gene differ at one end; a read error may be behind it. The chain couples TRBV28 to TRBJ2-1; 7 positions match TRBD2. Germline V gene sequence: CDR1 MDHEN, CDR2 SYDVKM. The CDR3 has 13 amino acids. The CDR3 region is CASTTSSYIEQFF. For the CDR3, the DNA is TGTGCCAGCACGACTAGCTCCTACATTGAGCAGTTCTTC.

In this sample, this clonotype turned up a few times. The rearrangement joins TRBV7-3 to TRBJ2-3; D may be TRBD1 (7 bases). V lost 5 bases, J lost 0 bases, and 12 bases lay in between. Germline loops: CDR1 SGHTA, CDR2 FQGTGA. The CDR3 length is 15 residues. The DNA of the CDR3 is TGTGCCAGCAGCCAGACAGGGACTAGCACAGATACGCAGTATTTT. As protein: CASSQTGTSTDTQYF.

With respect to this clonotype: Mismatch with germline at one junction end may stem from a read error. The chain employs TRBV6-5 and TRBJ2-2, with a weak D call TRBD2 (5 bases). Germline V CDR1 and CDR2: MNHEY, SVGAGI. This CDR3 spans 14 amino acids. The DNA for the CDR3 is TGTACCAGCAGGAGGACTCAAAACACCGGGGAGCTGTTTTTT. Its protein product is CTSRRTQNTGELFF.

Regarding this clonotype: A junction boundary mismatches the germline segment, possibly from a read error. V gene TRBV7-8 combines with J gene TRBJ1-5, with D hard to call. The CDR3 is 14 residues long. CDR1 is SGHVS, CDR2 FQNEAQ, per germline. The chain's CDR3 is CASSWTRRDQPQLF. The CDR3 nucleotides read TGTGCCAGCAGCTGGACTAGGAGGGATCAGCCCCAGCTTTTC.

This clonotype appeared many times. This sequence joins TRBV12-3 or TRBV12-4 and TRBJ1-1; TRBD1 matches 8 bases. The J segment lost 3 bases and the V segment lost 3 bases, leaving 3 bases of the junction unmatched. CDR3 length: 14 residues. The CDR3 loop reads CASSFQGADTEAFF. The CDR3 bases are TGTGCCAGCAGTTTTCAGGGGGCGGACACTGAAGCTTTCTTT.

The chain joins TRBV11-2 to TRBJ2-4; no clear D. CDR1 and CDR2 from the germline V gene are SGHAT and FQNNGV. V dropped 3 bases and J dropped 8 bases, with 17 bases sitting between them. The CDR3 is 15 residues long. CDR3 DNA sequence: TGTGCCAGCAGCTTGGATGGTTGTGGGCGTGACATTCAGTACTTC. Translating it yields CASSLDGCGRDIQYF.

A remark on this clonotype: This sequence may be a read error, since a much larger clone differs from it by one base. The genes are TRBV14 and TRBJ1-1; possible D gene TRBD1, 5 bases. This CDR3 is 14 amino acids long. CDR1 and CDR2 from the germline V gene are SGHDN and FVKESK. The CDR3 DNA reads TGTGCCAACAGCCAAGAGGGGTCGTGGGCTGAAGCTTTCTTT. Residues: CANSQEGSWAEAFF.

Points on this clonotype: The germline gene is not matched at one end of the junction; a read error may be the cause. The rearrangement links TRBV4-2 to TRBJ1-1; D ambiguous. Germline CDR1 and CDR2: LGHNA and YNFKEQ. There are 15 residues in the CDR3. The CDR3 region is CTSSLPDGTPTEAFF. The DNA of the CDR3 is TGTACCAGTAGCCTGCCAGACGGTACCCCCACTGAAGCTTTCTTT.

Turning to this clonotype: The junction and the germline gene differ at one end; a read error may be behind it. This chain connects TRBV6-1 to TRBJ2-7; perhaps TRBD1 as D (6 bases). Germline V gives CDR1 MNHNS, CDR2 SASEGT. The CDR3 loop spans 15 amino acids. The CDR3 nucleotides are TGTGCCAGCAATGCTCCGGACAGAGCCTCCTACGAGCAGTATTTC. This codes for CASNAPDRASYEQYF.

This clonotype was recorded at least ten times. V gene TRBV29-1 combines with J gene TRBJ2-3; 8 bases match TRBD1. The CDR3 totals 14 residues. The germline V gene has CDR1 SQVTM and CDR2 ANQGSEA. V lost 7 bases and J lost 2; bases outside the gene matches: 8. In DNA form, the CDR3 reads TGCAGCGCTAGACAGGGGTCAAACACAGATACGCAGTATTTT. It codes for CSARQGSNTDTQYF.

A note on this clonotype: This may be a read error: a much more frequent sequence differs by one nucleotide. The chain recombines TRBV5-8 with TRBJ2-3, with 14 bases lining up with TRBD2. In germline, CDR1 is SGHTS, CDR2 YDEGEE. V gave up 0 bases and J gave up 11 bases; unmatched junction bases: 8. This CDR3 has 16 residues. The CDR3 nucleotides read TGTGCCAGCAGCTTGGGACTAGCGGGAGGGGTGAATATGCAGTATTTT. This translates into CASSLGLAGGVNMQYF.

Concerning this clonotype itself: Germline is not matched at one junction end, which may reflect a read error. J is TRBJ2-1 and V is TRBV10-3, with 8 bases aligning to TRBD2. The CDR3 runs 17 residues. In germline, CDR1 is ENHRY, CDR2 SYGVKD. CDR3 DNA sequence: TGTGCCATCAGTGTGAGGCGGGCTAGCGGGTTCTACAATGTGCAGTTCTTC. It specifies CAISVRRASGFYNVQFF.

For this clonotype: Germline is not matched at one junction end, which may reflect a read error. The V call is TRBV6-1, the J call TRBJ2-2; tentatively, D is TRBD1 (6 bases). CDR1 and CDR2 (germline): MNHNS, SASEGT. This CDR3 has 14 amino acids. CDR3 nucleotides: TGTGCCAGAAGTACAGGGAGTAGCACCGGGGAGCTTTTTTTT. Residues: CARSTGSSTGELFF.

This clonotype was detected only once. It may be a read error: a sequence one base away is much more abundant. The CDR3 spells CASCLSRSTDTQYF. As DNA, the CDR3 is TGTGCCAGCTGCTTGAGTCGGTCCACAGATACGCAGTATTTT. This chain connects TRBV7-9 to TRBJ2-3; D is ambiguous. This CDR3 region has 14 residues. Germline assignment: CDR1 SEHNR and CDR2 FQNEAQ (reference sequence).

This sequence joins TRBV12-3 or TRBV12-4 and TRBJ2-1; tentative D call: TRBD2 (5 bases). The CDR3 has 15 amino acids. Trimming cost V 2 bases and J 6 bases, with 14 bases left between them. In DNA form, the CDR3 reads TGTGCCAGCAGTTTAATACGGGGTGTGGGCAATGAGCAGTTCTTC. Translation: CASSLIRGVGNEQFF.

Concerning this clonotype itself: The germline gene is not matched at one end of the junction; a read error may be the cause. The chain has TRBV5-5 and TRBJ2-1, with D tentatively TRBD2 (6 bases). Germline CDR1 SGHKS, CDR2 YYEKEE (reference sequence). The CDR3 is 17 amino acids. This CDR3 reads CASSLAQSFGSRGEHYF. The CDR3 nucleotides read TGTGCCAGCAGCTTGGCCCAGTCTTTCGGGAGTAGGGGTGAGCATTACTTC.

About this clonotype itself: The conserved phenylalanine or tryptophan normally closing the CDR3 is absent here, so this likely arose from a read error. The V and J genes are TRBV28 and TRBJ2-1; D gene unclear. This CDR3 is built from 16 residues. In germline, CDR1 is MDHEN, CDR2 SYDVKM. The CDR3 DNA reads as TGTGCCAGCAGTTCCCTAGGGCGTGAGACTTACAATGTGCAGTTCCTC. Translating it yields CASSSLGRETYNVQFL.

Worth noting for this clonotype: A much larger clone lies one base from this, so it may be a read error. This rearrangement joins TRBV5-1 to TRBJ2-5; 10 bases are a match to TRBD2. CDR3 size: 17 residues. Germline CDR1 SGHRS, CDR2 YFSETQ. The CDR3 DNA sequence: TGCGCCAGCAGCTCCGGCAGGGGTAGCGGGAGGTCAGAGACCGAGTACTTC. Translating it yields CASSSGRGSGRSETEYF.

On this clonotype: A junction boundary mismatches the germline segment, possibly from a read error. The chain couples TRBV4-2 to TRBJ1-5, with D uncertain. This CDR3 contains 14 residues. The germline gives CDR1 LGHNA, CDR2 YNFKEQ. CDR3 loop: CSSSQARSNQPQHF. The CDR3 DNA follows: TGTTCCAGCAGCCAAGCCAGATCCAATCAGCCCCAGCATTTT.

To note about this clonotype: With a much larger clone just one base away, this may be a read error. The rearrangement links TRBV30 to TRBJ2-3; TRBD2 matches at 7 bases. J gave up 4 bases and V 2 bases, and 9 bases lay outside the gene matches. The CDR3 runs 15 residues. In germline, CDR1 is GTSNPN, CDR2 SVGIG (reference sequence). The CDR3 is CAWSSGLVRADTQYF. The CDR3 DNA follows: TGTGCCTGGAGTTCCGGACTAGTTCGGGCAGATACGCAGTATTTT.

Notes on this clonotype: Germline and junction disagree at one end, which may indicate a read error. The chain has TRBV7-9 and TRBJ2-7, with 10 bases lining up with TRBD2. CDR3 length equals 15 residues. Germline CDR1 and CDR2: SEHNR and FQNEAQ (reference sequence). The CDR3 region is CTSSLAGGSTYEQYF. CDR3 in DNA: TGTACCAGCAGCTTAGCGGGGGGTTCTACCTACGAGCAATACTTC.

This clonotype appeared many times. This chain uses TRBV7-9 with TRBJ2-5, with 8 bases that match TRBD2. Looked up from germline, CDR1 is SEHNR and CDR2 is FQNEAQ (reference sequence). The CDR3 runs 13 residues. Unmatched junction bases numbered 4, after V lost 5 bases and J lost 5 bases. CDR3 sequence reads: CASSLGLVETQYF. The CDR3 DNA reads TGTGCCAGCAGCCTGGGACTAGTTGAGACCCAGTACTTC.

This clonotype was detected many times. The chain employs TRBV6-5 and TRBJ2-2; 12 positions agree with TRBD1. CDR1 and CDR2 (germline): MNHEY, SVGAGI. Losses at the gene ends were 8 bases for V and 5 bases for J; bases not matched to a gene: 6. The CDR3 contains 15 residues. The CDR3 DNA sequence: TGTGCCAGCCGTAGGGACAGGGGGCATACCGGGGAGCTGTTTTTT. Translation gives CASRRDRGHTGELFF.

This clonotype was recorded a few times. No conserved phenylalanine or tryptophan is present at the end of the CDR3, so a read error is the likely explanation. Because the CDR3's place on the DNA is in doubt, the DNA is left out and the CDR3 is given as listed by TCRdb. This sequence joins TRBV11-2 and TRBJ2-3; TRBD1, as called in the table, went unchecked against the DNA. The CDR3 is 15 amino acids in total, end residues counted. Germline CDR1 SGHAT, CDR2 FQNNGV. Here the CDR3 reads CASSFGPGRTDTQYS.

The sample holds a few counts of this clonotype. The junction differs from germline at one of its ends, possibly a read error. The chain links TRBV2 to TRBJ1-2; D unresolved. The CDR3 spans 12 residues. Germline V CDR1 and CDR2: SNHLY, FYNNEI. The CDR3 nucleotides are TGTGTCAGCAGTGAGGTCCTTTATGGCTACACCTTC. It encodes CVSSEVLYGYTF.

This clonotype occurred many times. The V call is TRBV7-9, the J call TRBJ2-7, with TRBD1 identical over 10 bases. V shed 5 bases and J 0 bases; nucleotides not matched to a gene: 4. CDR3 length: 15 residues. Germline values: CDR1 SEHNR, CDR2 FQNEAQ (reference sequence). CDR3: CASSVGTGDSYEQYF. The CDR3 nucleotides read TGTGCCAGCAGCGTCGGGACAGGGGACTCCTACGAGCAGTACTTC.